This is a list of T cell receptor beta chains from one sample in a study of cytomegalovirus exposure and HLA in healthy donors. Generated by immunoSEQ multiplex PCR, the TCRdb table keeps only in-frame clones and is missing some. Among about 150,000 clones listed, 70% to 80% were seen once. The sample comprised PBMCs. These receptor sequences come from a man aged 25 to 40 in good health and CMV-seronegative. Both conserved end residues are part of each CDR3. The D gene is left open where the match is weak. The size field is filled for only some rows; it gives once, few, many or a size class.

D: .; J: TRBJ2-5; size: few; V: TRBV7-2; CDR3: CASSLGRRETQYF; DNA: TGTGCCAGCAGCTTAGGGCGGCGGGAGACCCAGTACTTC
D: TRBD1; J: TRBJ1-6; size: .; V: TRBV5-6; CDR3: CASSWGRQGGSPLHF; DNA: TGTGCCAGCAGCTGGGGGAGACAGGGCGGTTCACCCCTCCACTTT
D: TRBD1; J: TRBJ1-5; size: .; V: TRBV6-1; CDR3: CASSETGGVQPQHF; DNA: TGTGCCAGCAGCGAGACAGGGGGCGTGCAGCCCCAGCATTTT
D: TRBD2; J: TRBJ2-3; size: .; V: TRBV7-9; CDR3: CASSPTGGGTTDTQYF; DNA: TGTGCCAGCAGCCCTACTGGCGGGGGGACGACAGATACGCAGTATTTT
D: .; J: TRBJ2-5; size: .; V: TRBV5-1; CDR3: CASSPTRFKETQYF; DNA: TGCGCCAGCAGCCCCACTAGGTTCAAAGAGACCCAGTACTTC
D: .; J: TRBJ1-3; size: once; V: TRBV27; CDR3: CASRMVGGPGNTIYF; DNA: TGTGCCAGCAGAATGGTGGGGGGTCCTGGAAACACCATATATTTT
D: TRBD1; J: TRBJ2-5; size: .; V: TRBV29-1; CDR3: CSVEGTGFVETQYF; DNA: TGCAGCGTTGAAGGGACAGGGTTTGTAGAGACCCAGTACTTC
D: .; J: TRBJ2-7; size: .; V: TRBV7-2; CDR3: CASSPRLSPSYEQYF; DNA: TGTGCCAGCAGCCCCAGGTTGTCACCATCCTACGAGCAGTACTTC
D: TRBD1; J: TRBJ1-3; size: .; V: TRBV5-1; CDR3: CASSSGTGGFVNGNTIYF; DNA: TGCGCCAGCAGCTCTGGGACAGGGGGCTTTGTAAACGGAAACACCATATATTTT
D: .; J: TRBJ1-4; size: .; V: TRBV5-1; CDR3: CASSLAPGDEKLFF; DNA: TGCGCCAGCAGCTTGGCCCCCGGGGATGAAAAACTGTTTTTT
D: .; J: TRBJ2-7; size: once; V: TRBV29-1; CDR3: CSVSRRGYEQYF; DNA: TGCAGCGTTTCCCGCAGGGGCTACGAGCAGTACTTC
D: TRBD1; J: TRBJ1-2; size: .; V: TRBV28; CDR3: CASTYGTGDLYTF; DNA: TGTGCCAGCACATACGGGACAGGGGACCTATACACCTTC
D: TRBD2; J: TRBJ2-5; size: .; V: TRBV5-1; CDR3: CASSRLGTSGGRIEETQYF; DNA: TGCGCCAGCAGCCGGTTGGGGACTAGCGGGGGCCGGATCGAAGAGACCCAGTACTTC